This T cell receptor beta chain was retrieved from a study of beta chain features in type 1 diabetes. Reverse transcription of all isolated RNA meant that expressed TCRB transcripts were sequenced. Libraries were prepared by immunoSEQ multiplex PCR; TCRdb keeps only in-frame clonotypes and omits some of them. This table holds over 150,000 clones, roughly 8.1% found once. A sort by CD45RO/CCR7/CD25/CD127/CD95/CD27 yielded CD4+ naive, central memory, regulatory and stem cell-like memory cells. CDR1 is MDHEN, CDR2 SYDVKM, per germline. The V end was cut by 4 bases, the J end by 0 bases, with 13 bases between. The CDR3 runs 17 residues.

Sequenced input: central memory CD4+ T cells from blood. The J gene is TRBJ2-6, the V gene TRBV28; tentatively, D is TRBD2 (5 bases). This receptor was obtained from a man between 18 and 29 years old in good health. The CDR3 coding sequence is TGTGCCAGCAGTTCCCGGGGTCAGGACTCTGGGGCCAACGTCCTGACTTTC. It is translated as CASSSRGQDSGANVLTF. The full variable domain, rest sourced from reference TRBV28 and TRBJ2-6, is DVKVTQSSRYLVKRTGEKVFLECVQDMDHENMFWYRQDPGLGLRLIYFSYDVKMKEKGDIPEGYSVSREKKERFSLILESASTNQTSMYLCASSSRGQDSGANVLTFGAGSRLTVL.